Listed below are T cell receptor beta chains from one sample, sequenced in a study of blood T cells in healthy people across ages. TCRdb independently ran MiXCR on the 5' RACE reads; one entry per CDR3 protein. The sample has some 1.5 million distinct CDR3 sequences, over 25% seen once. The sequenced sample was blood. The receptors derive from a woman in her 30s in good health. The CDR3 runs from the conserved cysteine through the conserved F or W.

V,length,J,CDR3
TRBV7-2,13,TRBJ2-4,CASNLGSGDIQYF
TRBV5-5,15,-,CASSLAIGIPYEQYF
TRBV7-6,16,TRBJ2-1,CASSSFMGEVDNEQFF
TRBV6-1,12,TRBJ2-7,CATRLASYEQYF
TRBV5-4,12,TRBJ2-7,CASSLSHYEQYF
TRBV9,16,TRBJ2-5,CASSVATSGGQGTQYF
TRBV5-5,15,TRBJ2-5,CASSFDLAGQETQYF
TRBV12-3/TRBV12-4,13,TRBJ1-5,CASTRASNQPQHF
TRBV6-6,16,TRBJ1-2,CASSSGTDVKGYGYTF
TRBV29-1,13,TRBJ1-2,CSVGEGPRWGYTF
TRBV4-1,14,TRBJ1-2,CASSQGQGGGGYTF
TRBV6-5,15,TRBJ2-3,CASSSGGRSADTQYF
TRBV20-1,15,-,CSARDPTSGKYEQYF
TRBV5-5,16,TRBJ2-3,CASSRRSSGYTDTQYF
TRBV29-1,13,TRBJ2-1,CSVDTDGGNEQFF
TRBV5-1,15,TRBJ1-6,CASSLGHRKDSPLHF
TRBV7-9,17,TRBJ2-4,CASSRPRGQGATNIQYF
TRBV7-6,12,TRBJ2-3,CASSLVGEMQYF
TRBV9,15,TRBJ2-7,CASSPSGSPLGEQYF
TRBV5-6,13,TRBJ2-4,CASSLSVSNIQYF
TRBV2,10,TRBJ2-4,CAGGGNIQYF
TRBV20-1,14,TRBJ1-1,CSAIAAASNTEAFF
TRBV12-5,15,TRBJ1-3,CASGSWADSGNTIYF
TRBV5-6,16,TRBJ2-7,CASSFRGSRASGEQYF
TRBV12-3/TRBV12-4,12,TRBJ2-2,CASPRYTGELFF
TRBV3-1,16,TRBJ2-1,CASSQGGLAGKNEQFF
TRBV3-1,13,TRBJ2-3,CASRRRGADTQYF
TRBV20-1,17,TRBJ2-3,CSARDRTAGEVTDTQYF
TRBV20-1,12,TRBJ2-7,CSAAGTRIEQYF
TRBV7-6,14,TRBJ2-7,CASSVSQGWYEQYF
TRBV6-6,13,TRBJ2-1,CASTGQEYNEQFF
TRBV28,16,TRBJ1-2,CASSLPPGQGQRGYTF
TRBV5-6,15,TRBJ2-4,CASSFDRGLSNIQYF
TRBV5-1,13,TRBJ1-2,CATSPQENYGYTF
TRBV30,12,TRBJ2-3,CGTQGATDTQYF
TRBV6-1,13,TRBJ2-1,CATHFSGGDEQFF
TRBV30,15,TRBJ2-1,CAWRGLAGRYREQFF
TRBV5-1,14,TRBJ2-5,CASRVGQPQETQYF
TRBV5-1,14,TRBJ2-7,CASSKERETYEQYF
TRBV7-9,16,TRBJ2-6,CASSLRQGGGANVLTF
TRBV5-1,14,TRBJ2-7,CASSFSTSSCEQYF
TRBV11-2,18,TRBJ2-7,CASSLYRPTAGVDYEQYF
TRBV7-2,15,TRBJ2-1,CASSLLVISYNEQLF
TRBV28,14,TRBJ2-7,CASTQGTGYYEQYF
TRBV18,15,TRBJ2-7,CASSAGRDRVYEQYF